What follows is one TCR beta chain and its context. Its antigen is currently unknown. The data are from a study of cytomegalovirus exposure and HLA in healthy donors. Germline V gene data show CDR1 as SGHNT and CDR2 as YYREEE (reference sequence). The CDR3 has 16 residues. V was pared by 0 bases and J by 7 bases, with 8 bases of the junction left unmatched. Amplification used 60 Vbeta primers and 13 Jbeta primers. TCRdb's copy holds only in-frame clones and misses some; the assay was immunoSEQ multiplex PCR. The data contain over 200,000 clones, more than 75% of them seen just once; the ten biggest clones take up over 1%. Overall study results and limits: Segments of the TCR beta V type were, in most cases, productive about 90% or about 30% of the time in an earlier analysis. Despite most TCR sequences being rare, some public TCRs occurred in many donors.

The receptor's source is a human donor in good health. Sequences were obtained from PBMCs. The genes are TRBV5-4 and TRBJ2-3, with TRBD2 matching over 10 bases. CDR3 amino acids: CASSLGSSGSGNTQYF. CDR3 bases: TGTGCCAGCAGCTTGGGGTCTAGCGGGAGTGGTAATACGCAGTATTTT.